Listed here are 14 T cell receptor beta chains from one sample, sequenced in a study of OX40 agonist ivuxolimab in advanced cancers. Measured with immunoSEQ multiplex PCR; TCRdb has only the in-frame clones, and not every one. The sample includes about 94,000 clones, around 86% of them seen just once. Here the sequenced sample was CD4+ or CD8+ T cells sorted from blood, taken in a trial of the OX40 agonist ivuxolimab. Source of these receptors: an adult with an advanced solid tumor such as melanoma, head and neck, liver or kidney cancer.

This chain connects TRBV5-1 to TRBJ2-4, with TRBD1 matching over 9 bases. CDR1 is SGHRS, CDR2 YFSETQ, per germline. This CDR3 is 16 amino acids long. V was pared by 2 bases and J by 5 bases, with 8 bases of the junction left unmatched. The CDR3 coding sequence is TGCGCCAGCAGCTTAACCCCGGGACAGGGAGAAAACATTCAGTACTTC. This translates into CASSLTPGQGENIQYF.

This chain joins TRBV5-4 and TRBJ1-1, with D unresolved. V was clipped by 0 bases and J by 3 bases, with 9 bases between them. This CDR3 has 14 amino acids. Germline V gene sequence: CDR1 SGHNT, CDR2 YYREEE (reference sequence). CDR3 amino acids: CASSLVQRDTEAFF. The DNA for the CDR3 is TGTGCCAGCAGCTTGGTGCAGAGGGACACTGAAGCTTTCTTT. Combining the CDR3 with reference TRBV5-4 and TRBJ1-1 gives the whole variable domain ETGVTQSPTHLIKTRGQQVTLRCSSQSGHNTVSWYQQALGQGPQFIFQYYREEENGRGNFPPRFSGLQFPNYSSELNVNALELDDSALYLCASSLVQRDTEAFFGQGTRLTVV.

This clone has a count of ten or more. This CDR3 reads CASTQMSTEAFF. DNA of the CDR3: TGTGCCAGCACCCAGATGAGCACTGAAGCTTTCTTT. The genes are TRBV6-6 and TRBJ1-1; no reliable D call. V was clipped by 7 bases and J by 4 bases, with 10 bases between them. In germline, CDR1 is MNHNY, CDR2 SVGAGI (reference sequence). The CDR3 loop spans 12 amino acids.

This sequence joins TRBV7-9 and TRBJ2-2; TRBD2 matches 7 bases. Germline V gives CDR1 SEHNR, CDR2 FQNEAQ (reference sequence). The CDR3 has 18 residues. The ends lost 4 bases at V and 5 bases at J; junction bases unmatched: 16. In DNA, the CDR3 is TGTGCCAGCAGCTCCGGCCCGTTTGGGCGGGGGTGGACCGGGGAGCTGTTTTTT. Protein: CASSSGPFGRGWTGELFF. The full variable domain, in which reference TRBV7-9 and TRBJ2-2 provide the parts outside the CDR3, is DTGVSQNPRHKITKRGQNVTFRCDPISEHNRLYWYRQTLGQGPEFLTYFQNEAQLEKSRLLSDRFSAERPKGSFSTLEIQRTEQGDSAMYLCASSSGPFGRGWTGELFFGEGSRLTVL.

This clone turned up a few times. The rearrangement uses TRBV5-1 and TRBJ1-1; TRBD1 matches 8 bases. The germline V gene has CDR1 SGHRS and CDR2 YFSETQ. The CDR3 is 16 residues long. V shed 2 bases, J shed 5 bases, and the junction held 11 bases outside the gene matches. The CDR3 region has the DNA TGCGCCAGCAGCTTCGGACAGGGTGGTGTTGGGACTGAAGCTTTCTTT. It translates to CASSFGQGGVGTEAFF.

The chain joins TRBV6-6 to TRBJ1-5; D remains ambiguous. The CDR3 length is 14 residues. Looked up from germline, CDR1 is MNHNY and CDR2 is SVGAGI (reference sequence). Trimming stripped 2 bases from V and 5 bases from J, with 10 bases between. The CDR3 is CASSYVQKDQPQHF. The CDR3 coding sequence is TGTGCCAGCAGTTACGTACAGAAAGATCAGCCCCAGCATTTT.

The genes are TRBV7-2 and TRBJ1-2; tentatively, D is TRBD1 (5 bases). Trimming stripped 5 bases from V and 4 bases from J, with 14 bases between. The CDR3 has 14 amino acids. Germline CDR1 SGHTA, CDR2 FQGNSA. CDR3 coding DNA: TGTGCCAGCAGCCGGGACGGCGTAACCTATGGCTACACCTTC. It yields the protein CASSRDGVTYGYTF. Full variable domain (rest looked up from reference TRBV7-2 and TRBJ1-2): GAGVSQSPSNKVTEKGKDVELRCDPISGHTALYWYRQSLGQGLEFLIYFQGNSAPDKSGLPSDRFSAERTGGSVSTLTIQRTQQEDSAVYLCASSRDGVTYGYTFGSGTRLTVV.

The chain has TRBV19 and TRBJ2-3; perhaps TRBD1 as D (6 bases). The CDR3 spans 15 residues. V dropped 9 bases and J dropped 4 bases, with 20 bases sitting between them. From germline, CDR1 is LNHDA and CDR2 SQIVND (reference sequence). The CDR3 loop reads CASRAETGNADTQYF. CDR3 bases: TGTGCCAGCCGGGCTGAAACAGGGAACGCAGATACGCAGTATTTT.

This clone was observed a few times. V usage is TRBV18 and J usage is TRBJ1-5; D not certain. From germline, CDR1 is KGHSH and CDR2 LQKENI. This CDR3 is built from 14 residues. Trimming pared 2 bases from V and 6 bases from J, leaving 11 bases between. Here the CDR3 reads CASSPGQDSQPQHF. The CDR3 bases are TGTGCCAGCTCACCAGGCCAGGATAGTCAGCCCCAGCATTTT.

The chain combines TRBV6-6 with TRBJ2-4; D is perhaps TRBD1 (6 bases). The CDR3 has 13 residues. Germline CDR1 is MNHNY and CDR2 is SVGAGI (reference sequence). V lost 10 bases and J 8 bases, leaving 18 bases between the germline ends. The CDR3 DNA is TGTGCCACCCAGAGGGACATGAGGGACATTCAGTACTTC. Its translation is CATQRDMRDIQYF.

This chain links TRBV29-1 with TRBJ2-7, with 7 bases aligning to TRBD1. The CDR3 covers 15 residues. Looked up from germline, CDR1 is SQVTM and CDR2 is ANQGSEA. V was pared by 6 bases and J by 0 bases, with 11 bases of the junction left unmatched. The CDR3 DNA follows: TGCAGCGTGTGGATTCCGGGACAGAGCTCCTACGAGCAGTACTTC. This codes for CSVWIPGQSSYEQYF.

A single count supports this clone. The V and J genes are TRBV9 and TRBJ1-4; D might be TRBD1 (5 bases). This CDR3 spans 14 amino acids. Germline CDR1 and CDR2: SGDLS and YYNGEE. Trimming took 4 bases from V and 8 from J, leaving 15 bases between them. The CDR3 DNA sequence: TGTGCCAGCAGCCAGGGTCAGGTTAACGAAAAACTGTTTTTT. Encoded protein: CASSQGQVNEKLFF.

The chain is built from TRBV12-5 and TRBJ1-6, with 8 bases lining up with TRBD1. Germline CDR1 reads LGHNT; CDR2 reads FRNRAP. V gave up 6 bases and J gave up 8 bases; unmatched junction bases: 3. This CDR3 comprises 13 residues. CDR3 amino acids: CASGATGDSPLHF. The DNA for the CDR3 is TGTGCTAGTGGCGCGACAGGGGATTCACCCCTCCACTTT. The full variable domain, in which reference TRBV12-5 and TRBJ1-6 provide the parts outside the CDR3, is DARVTQTPRHKVTEMGQEVTMRCQPILGHNTVFWYRQTMMQGLELLAYFRNRAPLDDSGMPKDRFSAEMPDATLATLKIQPSEPRDSAVYFCASGATGDSPLHFGNGTRLTVT.

The CDR3 loop reads CASSESSGGADTQYF. Written as DNA, the CDR3 is TGTGCCAGCAGCGAGTCTAGCGGGGGGGCAGATACGCAGTATTTT. The rearrangement links TRBV2 to TRBJ2-3; TRBD2 matches at 12 bases. The CDR3 contains 15 residues. Germline V lookup: CDR1 SNHLY, CDR2 FYNNEI. The J segment lost 4 bases and the V segment lost 6 bases, leaving 5 bases of the junction unmatched.